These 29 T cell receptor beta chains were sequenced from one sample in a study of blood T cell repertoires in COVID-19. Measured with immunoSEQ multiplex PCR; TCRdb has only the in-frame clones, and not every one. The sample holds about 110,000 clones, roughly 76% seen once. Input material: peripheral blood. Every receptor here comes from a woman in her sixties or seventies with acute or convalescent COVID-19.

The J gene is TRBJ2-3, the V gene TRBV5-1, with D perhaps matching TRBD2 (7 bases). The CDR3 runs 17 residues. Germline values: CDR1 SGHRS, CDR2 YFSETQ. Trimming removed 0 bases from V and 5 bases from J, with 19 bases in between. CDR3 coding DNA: TGCGCCAGCAGCTTGGGTGCTGGGGGGGCCTCTGTAGATACGCAGTATTTT. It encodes CASSLGAGGASVDTQYF.

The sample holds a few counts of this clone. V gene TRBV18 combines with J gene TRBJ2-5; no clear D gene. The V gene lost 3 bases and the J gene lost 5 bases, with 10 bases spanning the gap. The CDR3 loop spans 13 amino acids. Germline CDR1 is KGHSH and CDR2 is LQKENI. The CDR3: CASSPGLRETQYF. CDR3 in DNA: TGTGCCAGCTCACCCGGGTTAAGGGAGACCCAGTACTTC. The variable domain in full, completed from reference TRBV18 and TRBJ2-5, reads NAGVMQNPRHLVRRRGQEARLRCSPMKGHSHVYWYRQLPEEGLKFMVYLQKENIIDESGMPKERFSAEFPKEGPSILRIQQVVRGDSAAYFCASSPGLRETQYFGPGTRLLVL.

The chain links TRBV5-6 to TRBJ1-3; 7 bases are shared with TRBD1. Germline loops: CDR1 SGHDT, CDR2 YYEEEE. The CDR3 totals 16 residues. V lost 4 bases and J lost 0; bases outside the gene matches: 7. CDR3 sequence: CASSQTGTDSGNTIYF. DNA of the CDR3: TGTGCCAGCAGCCAAACTGGGACAGACTCTGGAAACACCATATATTTT.

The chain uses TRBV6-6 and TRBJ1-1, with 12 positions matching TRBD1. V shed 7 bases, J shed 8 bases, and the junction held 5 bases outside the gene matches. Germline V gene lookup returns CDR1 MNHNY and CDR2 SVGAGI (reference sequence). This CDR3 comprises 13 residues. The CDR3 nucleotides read TGTGCCAGCAAGGGACAGGGGGCAACGGAAGCTTTCTTT. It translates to CASKGQGATEAFF.

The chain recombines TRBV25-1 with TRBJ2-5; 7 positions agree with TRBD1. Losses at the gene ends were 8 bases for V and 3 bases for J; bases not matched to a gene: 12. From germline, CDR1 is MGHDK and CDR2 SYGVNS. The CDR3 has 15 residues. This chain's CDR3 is CASSEDRKRKETQYF. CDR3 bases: TGTGCCAGCTCCGAGGACAGGAAAAGAAAAGAGACCCAGTACTTC.

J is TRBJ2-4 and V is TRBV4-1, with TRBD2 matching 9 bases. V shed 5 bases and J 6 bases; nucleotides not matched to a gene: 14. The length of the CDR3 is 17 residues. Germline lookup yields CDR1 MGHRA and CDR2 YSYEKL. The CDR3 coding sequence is TGCGCCAGCAGCAGCCTTGGGCGGGGGGGCCGAATAAACATTCAGTACTTC. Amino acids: CASSSLGRGGRINIQYF.

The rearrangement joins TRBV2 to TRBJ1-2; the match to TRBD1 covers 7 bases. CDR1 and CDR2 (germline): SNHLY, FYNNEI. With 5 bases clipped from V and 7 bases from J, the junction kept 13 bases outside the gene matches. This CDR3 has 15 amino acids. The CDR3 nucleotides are TGTGCCAGCAGTTTCCCCCGGGGGACAGAACGTGGCTACACCTTC. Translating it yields CASSFPRGTERGYTF.

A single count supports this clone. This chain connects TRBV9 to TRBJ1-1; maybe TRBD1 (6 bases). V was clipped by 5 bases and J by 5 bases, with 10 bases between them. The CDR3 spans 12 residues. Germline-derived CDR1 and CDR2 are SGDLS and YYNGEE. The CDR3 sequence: CASSEGETEAFF. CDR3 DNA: TGTGCCAGCAGTGAGGGGGAGACTGAAGCTTTCTTT.

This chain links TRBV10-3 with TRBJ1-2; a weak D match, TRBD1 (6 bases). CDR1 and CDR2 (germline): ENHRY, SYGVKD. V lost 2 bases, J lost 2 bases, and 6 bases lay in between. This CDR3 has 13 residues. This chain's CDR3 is CAISEDRNYGYTF. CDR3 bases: TGTGCCATCAGTGAGGACAGGAACTATGGCTACACCTTC.

CDR3 amino acids: CASRSGTGFLDNSPLHF. As DNA, the CDR3 is TGTGCCAGCAGATCCGGGACAGGGTTTCTCGATAATTCACCCCTCCACTTT. The rearrangement uses TRBV5-4 and TRBJ1-6, with 9 bases matching TRBD1. The germline CDR1 and CDR2 sequences are SGHNT and YYREEE (reference sequence). This CDR3 region has 17 residues. V lost 5 bases and J lost 5; bases outside the gene matches: 11.

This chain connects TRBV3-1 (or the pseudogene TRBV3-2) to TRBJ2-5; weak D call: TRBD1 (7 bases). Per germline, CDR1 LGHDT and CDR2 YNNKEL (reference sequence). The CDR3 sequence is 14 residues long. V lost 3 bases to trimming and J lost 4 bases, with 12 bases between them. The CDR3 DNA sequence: TGTGCCAGCAGCCATTTCCAGGGGGGAGAGACCCAGTACTTC. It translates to CASSHFQGGETQYF.

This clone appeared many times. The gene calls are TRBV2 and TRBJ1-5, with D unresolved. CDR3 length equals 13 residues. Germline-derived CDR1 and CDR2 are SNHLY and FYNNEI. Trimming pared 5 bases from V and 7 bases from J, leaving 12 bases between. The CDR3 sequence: CASSLRGLQPQHF. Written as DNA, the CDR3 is TGTGCCAGCAGTCTGCGGGGTTTGCAGCCCCAGCATTTT.

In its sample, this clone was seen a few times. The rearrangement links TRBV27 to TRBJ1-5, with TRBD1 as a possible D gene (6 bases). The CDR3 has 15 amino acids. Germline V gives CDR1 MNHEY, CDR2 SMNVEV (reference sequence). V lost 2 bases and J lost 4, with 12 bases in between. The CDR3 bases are TGTGCCAGCAGTTTAGGACAGACGATGAATCAGCCCCAGCATTTT. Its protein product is CASSLGQTMNQPQHF.

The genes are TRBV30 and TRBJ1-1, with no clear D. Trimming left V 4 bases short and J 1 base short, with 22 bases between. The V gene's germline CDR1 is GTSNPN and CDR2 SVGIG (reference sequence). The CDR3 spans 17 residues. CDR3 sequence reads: CAWMLKKFGKPNTEAFF. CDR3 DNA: TGTGCCTGGATGCTGAAGAAGTTTGGCAAACCGAACACTGAAGCTTTCTTT.

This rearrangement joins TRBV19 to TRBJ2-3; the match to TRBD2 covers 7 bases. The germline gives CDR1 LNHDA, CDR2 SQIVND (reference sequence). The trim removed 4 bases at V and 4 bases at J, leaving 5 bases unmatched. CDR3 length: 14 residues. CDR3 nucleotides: TGTGCCAGTAGTAGGGGGGAGGGAGCAGATACGCAGTATTTT. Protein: CASSRGEGADTQYF.

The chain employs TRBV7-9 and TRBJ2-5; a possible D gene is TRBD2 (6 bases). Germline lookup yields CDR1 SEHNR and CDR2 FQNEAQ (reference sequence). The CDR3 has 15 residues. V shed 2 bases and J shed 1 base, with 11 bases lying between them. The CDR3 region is CASSLRFSGQETQYF. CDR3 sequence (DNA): TGTGCCAGCAGCTTAAGATTTAGCGGCCAAGAGACCCAGTACTTC.

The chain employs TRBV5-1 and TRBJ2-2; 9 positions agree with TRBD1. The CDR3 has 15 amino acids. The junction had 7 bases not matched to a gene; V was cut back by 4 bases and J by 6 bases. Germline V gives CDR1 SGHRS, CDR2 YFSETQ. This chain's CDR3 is CASSPGQGLAGELFF. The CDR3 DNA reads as TGCGCCAGCAGCCCGGGACAGGGTCTGGCCGGGGAGCTGTTTTTT.

CDR3 in DNA: TGTGCCAGCAGCATCGGACAGGGGGCCTACAATGAGCAGTTCTTC. This sequence encodes CASSIGQGAYNEQFF. V usage is TRBV7-2 and J usage is TRBJ2-1; 10 nucleotides match TRBD1. Germline V gene sequence: CDR1 SGHTA, CDR2 FQGNSA. The CDR3 runs to 15 residues. Trimming removed 5 bases from V and 2 bases from J; junction bases left unmatched: 3.

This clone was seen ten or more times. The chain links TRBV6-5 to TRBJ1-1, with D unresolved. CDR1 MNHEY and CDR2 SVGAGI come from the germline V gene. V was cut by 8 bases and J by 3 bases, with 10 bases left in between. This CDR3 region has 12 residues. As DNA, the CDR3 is TGTGCCAGCGGGCGCCGATACACTGAAGCTTTCTTT. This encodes CASGRRYTEAFF.

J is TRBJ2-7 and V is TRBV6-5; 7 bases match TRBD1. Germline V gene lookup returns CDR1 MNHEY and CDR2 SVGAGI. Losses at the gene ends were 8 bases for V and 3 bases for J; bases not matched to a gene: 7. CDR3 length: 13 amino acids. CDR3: CASRRGGNYEQYF. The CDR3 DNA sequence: TGTGCCAGCCGACGAGGGGGCAACTACGAGCAGTACTTC.

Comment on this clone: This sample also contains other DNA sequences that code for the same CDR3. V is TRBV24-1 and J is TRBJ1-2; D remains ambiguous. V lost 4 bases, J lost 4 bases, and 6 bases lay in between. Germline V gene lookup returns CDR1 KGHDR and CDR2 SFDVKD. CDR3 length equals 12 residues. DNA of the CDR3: TGTGCCACCAGTGACAGGTCCTATGGCTACACCTTC. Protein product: CATSDRSYGYTF.

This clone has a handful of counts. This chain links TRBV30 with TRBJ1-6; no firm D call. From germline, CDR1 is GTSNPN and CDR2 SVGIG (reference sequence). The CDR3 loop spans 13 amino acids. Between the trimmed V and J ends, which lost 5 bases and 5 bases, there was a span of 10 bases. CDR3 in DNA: TGTGCCTGGCGAACTAATAATAATTCACCCCTCCACTTT. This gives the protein CAWRTNNNSPLHF. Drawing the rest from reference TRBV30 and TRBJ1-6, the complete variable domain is SQTIHQWPATLVQPVGSPLSLECTVEGTSNPNLYWYRQAAGRGLQLLFYSVGIGQISSEVPQNLSASRPQDRQFILSSKKLLLSDSGFYLCAWRTNNNSPLHFGNGTRLTVT.

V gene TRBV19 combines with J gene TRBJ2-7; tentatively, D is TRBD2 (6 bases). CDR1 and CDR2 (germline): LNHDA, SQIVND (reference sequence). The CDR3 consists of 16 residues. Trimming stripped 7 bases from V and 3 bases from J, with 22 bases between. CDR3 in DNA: TGTGCCAGTACTCTCGGAGGGATAGGGAACAACTACGAGCAGTACTTC. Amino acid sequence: CASTLGGIGNNYEQYF. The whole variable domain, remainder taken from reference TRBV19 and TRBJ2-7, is DGGITQSPKYLFRKEGQNVTLSCEQNLNHDAMYWYRQDPGQGLRLIYYSQIVNDFQKGDIAEGYSVSREKKESFPLTVTSAQKNPTAFYLCASTLGGIGNNYEQYFGPGTRLTVT.

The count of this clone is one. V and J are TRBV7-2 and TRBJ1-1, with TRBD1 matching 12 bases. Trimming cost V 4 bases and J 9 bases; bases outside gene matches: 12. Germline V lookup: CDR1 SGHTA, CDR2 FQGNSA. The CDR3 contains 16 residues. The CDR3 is CASSYTGTGGAGQAFF. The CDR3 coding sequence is TGTGCCAGCAGCTATACCGGGACAGGGGGCGCGGGTCAAGCTTTCTTT.

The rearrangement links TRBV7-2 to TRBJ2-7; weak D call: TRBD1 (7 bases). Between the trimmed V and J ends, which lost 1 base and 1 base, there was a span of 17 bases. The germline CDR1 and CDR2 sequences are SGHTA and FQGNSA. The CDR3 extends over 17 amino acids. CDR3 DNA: TGTGCCAGCAGCTTAGGAGGGCCAGGGGGGCTGTCCTACGAGCAGTACTTC. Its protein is CASSLGGPGGLSYEQYF.

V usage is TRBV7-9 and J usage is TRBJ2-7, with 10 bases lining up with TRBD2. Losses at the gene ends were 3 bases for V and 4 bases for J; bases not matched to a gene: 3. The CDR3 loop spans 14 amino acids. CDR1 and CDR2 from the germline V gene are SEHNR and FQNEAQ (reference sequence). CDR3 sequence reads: CASSFSGGRYEQYF. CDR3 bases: TGTGCCAGCAGCTTTAGCGGGGGGAGGTACGAGCAGTACTTC.

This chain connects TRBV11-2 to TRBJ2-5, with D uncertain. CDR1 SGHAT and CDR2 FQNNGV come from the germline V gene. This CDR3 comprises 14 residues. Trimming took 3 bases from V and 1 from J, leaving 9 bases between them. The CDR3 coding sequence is TGTGCCAGCAGCTTTCCGCAGTTCCAAGAGACCCAGTACTTC. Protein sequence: CASSFPQFQETQYF. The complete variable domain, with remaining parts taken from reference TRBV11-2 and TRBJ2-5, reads EAGVAQSPRYKIIEKRQSVAFWCNPISGHATLYWYQQILGQGPKLLIQFQNNGVVDDSQLPKDRFSAERLKGVDSTLKIQPAKLEDSAVYLCASSFPQFQETQYFGPGTRLLVL.

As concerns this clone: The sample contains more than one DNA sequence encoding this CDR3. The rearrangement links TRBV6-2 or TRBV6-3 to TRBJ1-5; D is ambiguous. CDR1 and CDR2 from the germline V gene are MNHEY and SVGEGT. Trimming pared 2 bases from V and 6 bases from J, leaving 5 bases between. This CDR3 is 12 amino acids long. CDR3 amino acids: CASSYAGQPQHF. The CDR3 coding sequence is TGTGCCAGCAGTTACGCAGGTCAGCCCCAGCATTTT.

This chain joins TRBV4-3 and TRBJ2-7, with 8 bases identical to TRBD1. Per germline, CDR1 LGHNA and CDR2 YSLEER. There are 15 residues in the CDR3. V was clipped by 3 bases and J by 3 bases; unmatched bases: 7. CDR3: CASSQTGDTNYEQYF. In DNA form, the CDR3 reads TGCGCCAGCAGCCAGACAGGGGACACTAACTACGAGCAGTACTTC.